What follows describes a single T cell receptor (beta chain). Antigen: not known. This sample was taken from a study of shared clonotypes between healthy human individuals. Overall study: Contributing individuals were a couple of females and a few males aged 18 to 49. Notes on the study in general: Apart from blood, nothing was sampled; tissue repertoires likely differ. Among non-shared clonotypes, generation probabilities were lower than among those shared by all four donors.

The V and J ends lost 2 bases and 8 bases, in that order; junction bases with no gene match: 4. This CDR3 has 16 residues. CDR1 WNHNN and CDR2 SYGVQD come from the germline V gene (reference sequence). Assay used: immunoSEQ multiplex PCR; TCRdb lists only in-frame clones, some missing. Of roughly 1 million clones listed, 78% are singletons. The sequencing sample was made of memory CD4+ T cells from PBMCs. Subset defined: CD45RA-negative fraction. The TCR comes from a man aged 18 to 35 in good health. Some clones in this sample may be carry-over from other donors' samples. The genes are TRBV10-1 and TRBJ2-1, with TRBD2 matching over 15 bases. CDR3 DNA: TGCGCCAGCAGTGAGGGACTAGCGGGAGGGCTGGATGAGCAGTTCTTC. Its protein product is CASSEGLAGGLDEQFF.